Presented here are 4 T cell receptor beta chains from one specimen sequenced in a study of OX40 agonist ivuxolimab in advanced cancers. Measured with immunoSEQ multiplex PCR; TCRdb has only the in-frame clones, and not every one. The sample has over 20,000 clones; roughly 77% are singletons. This specimen consisted of CD4+ or CD8+ T cells sorted from blood, obtained in a trial of the OX40 agonist ivuxolimab. These TCRs come from an adult with an advanced solid tumor such as melanoma, head and neck, liver or kidney cancer.

The gene calls are TRBV7-9 and TRBJ2-7, with TRBD1 matching over 10 bases. With V trimmed by 3 bases and J by 3 bases, 5 bases remained unmatched. Germline values: CDR1 SEHNR, CDR2 FQNEAQ (reference sequence). This CDR3 has 15 residues. The CDR3 bases are TGTGCCAGCAGCTTGATAGGACAGGGGGACTACGAGCAGTACTTC. Translation gives CASSLIGQGDYEQYF.

The gene calls are TRBV5-6 and TRBJ1-5; no reliable D call. Germline values: CDR1 SGHDT, CDR2 YYEEEE. Between the trimmed V and J ends, which lost 2 bases and 11 bases, there was a span of 5 bases. The CDR3 runs to 10 residues. The CDR3 reads CASSFMAQHF. The CDR3 nucleotides read TGTGCCAGCAGCTTCATGGCCCAGCATTTT.

This chain links TRBV5-1 with TRBJ2-3, with 10 bases fitting TRBD2. This CDR3 has 15 amino acids. In germline, CDR1 is SGHRS, CDR2 YFSETQ. V lost 0 bases, J lost 3 bases, and 1 base stayed unmatched. For the CDR3, the DNA is TGCGCCAGCAGCTTGGAACTAGCGGGGACAGATACGCAGTATTTT. Encoded protein: CASSLELAGTDTQYF.

J is TRBJ2-1 and V is TRBV30; no firm D call. Germline lookup yields CDR1 GTSNPN and CDR2 SVGIG (reference sequence). The CDR3 sequence is 11 residues long. V lost 6 bases and J 5 bases, leaving 8 bases between the germline ends. The CDR3 is CACVEDNEQFF. Written as DNA, the CDR3 is TGTGCCTGTGTCGAGGACAATGAGCAGTTCTTC.